Presented here are 20 T cell receptor beta chains from one specimen sequenced in a study of shared clonotypes between healthy human individuals. Profiled with immunoSEQ multiplex PCR; TCRdb holds only in-frame clones, not every one. The repertoire consists of some 2.1 million clones, with around 93% occurring once and the leading ten covering more than 1.5%. Positive CCR7 selection of CD45RO-negative cells yielded the naive CD8 cells, and terminally differentiated effector memory CD45RA+ cells were excluded. Material for sequencing was naive CD8+ T cells from PBMCs. The receptors stem from a man aged 18 to 29 in good health. Some clones in this sample may be carry-over from other donors' samples.

This chain connects TRBV25-1 to TRBJ2-7; D is unclear. Germline V lookup: CDR1 MGHDK, CDR2 SYGVNS. The CDR3 covers 13 residues. V was clipped by 1 base and J by 6 bases, with 10 bases between them. CDR3 sequence: CASSEFRNGEQYF. The DNA for the CDR3 is TGTGCCAGCAGTGAATTCAGGAACGGCGAGCAGTACTTC.

A few counts support this clone. V and J are TRBV5-4 and TRBJ1-1; perhaps TRBD1 as D (5 bases). In germline, CDR1 is SGHNT, CDR2 YYREEE (reference sequence). The CDR3 length is 12 residues. Trimming cost V 3 bases and J 3 bases, with 6 bases left between them. CDR3 sequence: CASSWGDTEAFF. The DNA for the CDR3 is TGTGCCAGCAGCTGGGGGGACACTGAAGCTTTCTTT.

The chain uses TRBV4-1 and TRBJ1-5, with D possibly matching TRBD1 (5 bases). Germline loops: CDR1 MGHRA, CDR2 YSYEKL. The CDR3 consists of 17 residues. V was trimmed by 0 bases and J by 3 bases, leaving 15 bases between them. The CDR3 DNA reads TGCGCCAGCAGCCAAGACGGTGTGGGGGTCTTCAATCAGCCCCAGCATTTT. Translating it yields CASSQDGVGVFNQPQHF.

This rearrangement joins TRBV15 to TRBJ2-2; the match to TRBD2 covers 13 bases. Germline loops: CDR1 LNHNV, CDR2 YYDKDF (reference sequence). The trim removed 0 bases at V and 2 bases at J, leaving 3 bases unmatched. The CDR3 runs 18 residues. CDR3 sequence: CATSREGLAGPNTGELFF. The CDR3 bases are TGTGCCACCAGCAGAGAGGGACTAGCGGGACCAAACACCGGGGAGCTGTTTTTT.

In this sample, this clone turned up once. The chain employs TRBV6-5 and TRBJ2-7; D uncertain. Germline V gene lookup returns CDR1 MNHEY and CDR2 SVGAGI. The V end was cut by 0 bases, the J end by 2 bases, with 11 bases between. The CDR3 has 15 amino acids. CDR3 loop: CASSYSMPSTYEQYF. DNA of the CDR3: TGTGCCAGCAGTTACTCGATGCCCAGCACCTACGAGCAGTACTTC.

V is TRBV19 and J is TRBJ2-1; 7 nucleotides agree with TRBD2. This CDR3 contains 15 residues. CDR1 and CDR2 from the germline V gene are LNHDA and SQIVND (reference sequence). V shed 3 bases, J shed 8 bases, and the junction held 10 bases outside the gene matches. The CDR3 DNA follows: TGTGCCAGTAGTATGACCCGCGGGAGTGTGGATGAGCAGTTCTTC. Protein: CASSMTRGSVDEQFF.

V and J are TRBV4-1 and TRBJ1-2; possibly TRBD1 for D (5 bases). Germline lookup yields CDR1 MGHRA and CDR2 YSYEKL. CDR3 length: 14 residues. V shed 1 base and J shed 2 bases, with 8 bases lying between them. The CDR3 nucleotides are TGCGCCAGCAGCCAAGTCAGGACAAACTATGGCTACACCTTC. Amino acids: CASSQVRTNYGYTF.

A single count supports this clone. V usage is TRBV11-2 and J usage is TRBJ1-2; no reliable D call. Germline-derived CDR1 and CDR2 are SGHAT and FQNNGV. V lost 3 bases to trimming and J lost 10 bases, with 18 bases between them. CDR3 length: 14 residues. CDR3 bases: TGTGCCAGCAGCTTTTCCATACTCCAGGTGGACTACACCTTC. It yields the protein CASSFSILQVDYTF.

The table lists this clone with a count of one. J is TRBJ2-5 and V is TRBV2, with TRBD2 matching over 7 bases. J gave up 5 bases and V 1 base, and 4 bases lay outside the gene matches. CDR1 and CDR2 (germline): SNHLY, FYNNEI. The CDR3 length is 14 residues. CDR3 amino acids: CASSEVGGSETQYF. The CDR3 region has the DNA TGTGCCAGCAGTGAAGTGGGCGGGAGTGAGACCCAGTACTTC. Variable domain in full (rest from reference TRBV2 and TRBJ2-5): EPEVTQTPSHQVTQMGQEVILRCVPISNHLYFYWYRQILGQKVEFLVSFYNNEISEKSEIFDDQFSVERPDGSNFTLKIRSTKLEDSAMYFCASSEVGGSETQYFGPGTRLLVL.

The chain carries TRBV7-3 and TRBJ2-1; 7 nucleotides line up with TRBD1. Germline V gives CDR1 SGHTA, CDR2 FQGTGA. This CDR3 has 14 amino acids. Trimming took 2 bases from V and 13 from J; bases not matched to a gene: 11. The CDR3 spells CASSLSGQGDGQFF. The DNA for the CDR3 is TGTGCCAGCAGCTTATCGGGGCAGGGGGATGGTCAGTTCTTC. The entire variable domain, with the rest obtained from reference TRBV7-3 and TRBJ2-1, is as follows: GAGVSQTPSNKVTEKGKYVELRCDPISGHTALYWYRQSLGQGPEFLIYFQGTGAADDSGLPNDRFFAVRPEGSVSTLKIQRTERGDSAVYLCASSLSGQGDGQFFGPGTRLTVL.

This chain connects TRBV6-5 to TRBJ2-1; 7 nucleotides align to TRBD2. The V gene end was trimmed by 6 bases and the J gene end by 9 bases; junction bases not matched to a gene: 11. CDR1 is MNHEY, CDR2 SVGAGI, per germline. CDR3 size: 14 residues. The chain's CDR3 is CASRRLSGRGEQFF. The CDR3, as DNA: TGTGCCAGCAGGAGACTTAGCGGGCGAGGTGAGCAGTTCTTC.

The chain couples TRBV5-5 to TRBJ1-5; D not resolved. CDR1 is SGHKS, CDR2 YYEKEE, per germline (reference sequence). CDR3 length: 14 amino acids. The V gene lost 2 bases and the J gene lost 0 bases, with 6 bases spanning the gap. CDR3 nucleotides: TGTGCCAGCAGCTTAAAATATAGCAATCAGCCCCAGCATTTT. Its protein is CASSLKYSNQPQHF.

V and J are TRBV12-5 and TRBJ2-2; 7 positions agree with TRBD1. The CDR3 consists of 13 residues. J was trimmed by 4 bases and V by 8 bases; bases with no gene match: 4. CDR1 and CDR2 (germline): LGHNT, FRNRAP. The CDR3 DNA reads TGTGCTAGTAGGACAGGCGCCACCGGGGAGCTGTTTTTT. Residues: CASRTGATGELFF.

The J gene is TRBJ2-7, the V gene TRBV2; no clear D gene. V was cut by 6 bases and J by 3 bases, with 12 bases left in between. This CDR3 contains 13 residues. CDR1 is SNHLY, CDR2 FYNNEI, per germline. CDR3 DNA: TGTGCCAGCAGAGTATCTAGGAGCTACGAGCAGTACTTC. Its protein product is CASRVSRSYEQYF.

V is TRBV9 and J is TRBJ1-5; perhaps TRBD1 as D (6 bases). The CDR3 has 15 amino acids. Trimming pared 1 base from V and 4 bases from J, leaving 12 bases between. The germline gives CDR1 SGDLS, CDR2 YYNGEE. CDR3 sequence (DNA): TGTGCCAGCAGCGTAACGGGGGCCTTTAATCAGCCCCAGCATTTT. This sequence encodes CASSVTGAFNQPQHF.

The V call is TRBV11-1, the J call TRBJ2-7, with 8 bases fitting TRBD1. V lost 5 bases to trimming and J lost 3 bases; unmatched junction nucleotides: 9. This CDR3 contains 15 residues. The germline gives CDR1 SGHAT, CDR2 FQDESV (reference sequence). CDR3: CASSLAGGLDYEQYF. In DNA form, the CDR3 reads TGTGCCAGCAGCCTTGCAGGGGGCCTTGACTACGAGCAGTACTTC.

The genes are TRBV28 and TRBJ2-2; D may be TRBD2 (6 bases). The CDR3 is 15 residues long. Germline V gene sequence: CDR1 MDHEN, CDR2 SYDVKM. V was pared by 3 bases and J by 5 bases, with 13 bases between. The CDR3 DNA follows: TGTGCCAGCAGTTTTCGTACAGGAGGGACCGGGGAGCTGTTTTTT. This encodes CASSFRTGGTGELFF.

The chain links TRBV11-2 to TRBJ1-2; 7 nucleotides line up with TRBD1. Trimming at V came to 5 bases and at J to 6 bases, leaving 12 bases not matched to a gene. The CDR3 is 15 amino acids. Germline assignment: CDR1 SGHAT and CDR2 FQNNGV. The CDR3 DNA sequence: TGTGCCAGCAGCCTCAAAAATACAGGGGTCGATGGCTACACCTTC. It is translated as CASSLKNTGVDGYTF.

CDR3 DNA: TGTGCCAGCAGTGACCCTCGCCTCGGCTTTGTCAGGGAGCAGTTCTTC. Translated: CASSDPRLGFVREQFF. The chain links TRBV6-4 to TRBJ2-1; D is unresolved. The CDR3 has 16 residues. Germline lookup yields CDR1 MRHNA and CDR2 SNTAGT. The V and J ends lost 2 bases and 10 bases respectively, with 21 bases between them.

This chain uses TRBV27 with TRBJ1-1, with D uncertain. This CDR3 spans 14 amino acids. Trimming cost V 3 bases and J 0 bases, with 8 bases left between them. Germline V gene data show CDR1 as MNHEY and CDR2 as SMNVEV (reference sequence). The CDR3 here is CASSFLGLNTEAFF. The CDR3 nucleotides read TGTGCCAGCAGTTTCTTAGGATTGAACACTGAAGCTTTCTTT.